Listed here is a single TCR beta chain. Antigen unknown. A second roughly 6 to 11 cycle PCR used barcoded and J-beta primers. Every cDNA molecule carried a tag from a template-switch adaptor bearing 12 random nucleotides. TCRdb redid the calling of the 5' RACE reads with MiXCR, one entry per CDR3 protein. The sample has more than 1.4 million distinct CDR3 sequences; roughly 40% are singletons. The sample originates from a study of blood T cells in healthy people across ages. Study-level background: Template switching caught about one barcoded beta molecule for each two T cells. General study points: No conclusive comparison of naive versus antigen-experienced cells was possible with unsorted PBMCs.

The V end was cut by 5 bases, the J end by 7 bases, with 12 bases between. The V gene's germline CDR1 is LNHDA and CDR2 SQIVND (reference sequence). This CDR3 is 13 amino acids long. This clonotype originated in a woman between 18 and 29 years old in good health. The V and J genes are TRBV19 and TRBJ2-1, with D possibly being TRBD1 (5 bases). The sample comprised blood. CDR3 amino acids: CASSFRQPNEQFF. The DNA for the CDR3 is TGTGCCAGTAGTTTCCGACAGCCTAATGAGCAGTTCTTC.